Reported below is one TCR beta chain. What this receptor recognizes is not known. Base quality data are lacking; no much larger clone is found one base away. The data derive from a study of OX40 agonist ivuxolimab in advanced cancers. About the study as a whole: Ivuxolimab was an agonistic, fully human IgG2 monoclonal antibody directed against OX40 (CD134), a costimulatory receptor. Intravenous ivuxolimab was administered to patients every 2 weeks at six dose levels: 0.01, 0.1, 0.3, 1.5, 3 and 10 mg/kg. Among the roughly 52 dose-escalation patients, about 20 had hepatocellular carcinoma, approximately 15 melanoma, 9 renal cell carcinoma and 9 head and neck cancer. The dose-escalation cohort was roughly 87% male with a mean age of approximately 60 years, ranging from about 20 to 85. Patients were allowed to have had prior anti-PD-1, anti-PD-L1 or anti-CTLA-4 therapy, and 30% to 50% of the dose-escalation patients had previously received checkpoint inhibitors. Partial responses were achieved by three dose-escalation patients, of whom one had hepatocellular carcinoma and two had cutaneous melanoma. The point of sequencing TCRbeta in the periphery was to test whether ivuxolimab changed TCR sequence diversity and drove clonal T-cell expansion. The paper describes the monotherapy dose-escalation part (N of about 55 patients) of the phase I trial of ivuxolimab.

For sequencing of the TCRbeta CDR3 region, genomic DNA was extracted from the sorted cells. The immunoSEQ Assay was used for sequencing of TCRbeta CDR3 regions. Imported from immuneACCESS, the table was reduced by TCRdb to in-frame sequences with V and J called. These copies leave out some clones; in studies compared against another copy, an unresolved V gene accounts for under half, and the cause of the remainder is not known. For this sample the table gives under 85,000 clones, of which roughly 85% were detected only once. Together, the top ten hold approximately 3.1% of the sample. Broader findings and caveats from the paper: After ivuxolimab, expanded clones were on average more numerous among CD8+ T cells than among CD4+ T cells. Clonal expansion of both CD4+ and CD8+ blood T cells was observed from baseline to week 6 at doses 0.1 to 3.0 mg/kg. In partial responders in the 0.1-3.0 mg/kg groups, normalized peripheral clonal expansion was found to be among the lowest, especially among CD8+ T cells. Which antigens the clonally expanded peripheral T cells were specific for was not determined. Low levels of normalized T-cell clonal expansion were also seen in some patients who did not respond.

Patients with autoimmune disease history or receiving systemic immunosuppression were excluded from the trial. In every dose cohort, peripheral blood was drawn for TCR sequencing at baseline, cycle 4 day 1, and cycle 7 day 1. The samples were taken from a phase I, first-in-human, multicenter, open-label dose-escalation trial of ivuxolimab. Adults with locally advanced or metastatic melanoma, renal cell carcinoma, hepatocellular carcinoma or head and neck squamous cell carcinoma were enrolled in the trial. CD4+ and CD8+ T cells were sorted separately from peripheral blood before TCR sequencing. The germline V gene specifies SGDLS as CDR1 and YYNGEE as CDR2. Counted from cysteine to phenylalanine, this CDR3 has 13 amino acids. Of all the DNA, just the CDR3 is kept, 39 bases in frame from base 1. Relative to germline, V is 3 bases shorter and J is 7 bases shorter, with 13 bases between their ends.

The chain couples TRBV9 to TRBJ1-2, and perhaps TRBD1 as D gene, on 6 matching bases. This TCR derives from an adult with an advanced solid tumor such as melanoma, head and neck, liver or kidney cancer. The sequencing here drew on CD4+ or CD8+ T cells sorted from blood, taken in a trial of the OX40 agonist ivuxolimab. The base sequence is TGTGCCAGCAGCGCTGGACAGATAGCTGGCTACACCTTC. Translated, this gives CASSAGQIAGYTF.